One and the same sample provided the 8 T cell receptor beta chains below, sequenced in a study of blood T cells in healthy people across ages. Alongside a J-beta primer mix, a sample-barcoded 5' primer served in a second PCR lasting 7 to 11 cycles. In TCRdb, the 5' RACE reads were re-called with MiXCR into one record per CDR3 protein. The table lists hundreds of thousands of distinct CDR3 sequences, roughly 40% of them singletons. The sequenced sample was blood. The receptor set was obtained from a man between 18 and 35 years old in good health.

The chain uses TRBV10-3 and TRBJ1-2; D is ambiguous. Trimming removed 8 bases from V and 5 bases from J, with 12 bases in between. The CDR3 has 12 residues. CDR1 is ENHRY and CDR2 is SYGVKD in the germline V gene. The CDR3 protein is CAIPGRRYGYTF. CDR3 sequence (DNA): TGTGCCATCCCCGGACGGAGATATGGCTACACCTTC.

The rearrangement joins TRBV28 to TRBJ2-3; D is ambiguous. Trimming shortened V by 6 bases and J by 0 bases, and 13 bases separated the two germline ends. Germline-derived CDR1 and CDR2 are MDHEN and SYDVKM. This CDR3 spans 15 amino acids. CDR3 DNA sequence: TGTGCCAGCAGGAGTATCCGCAGTAGCACAGATACGCAGTATTTT. It specifies CASRSIRSSTDTQYF.

The gene calls are TRBV5-5 and TRBJ2-4; no clear D gene. The end of the DNA fits TRBJ2-7 better, so the J call may be wrong. The CDR3 is 14 amino acids. The germline CDR1 and CDR2 sequences are SGHKS and YYEKEE (reference sequence). CDR3 coding DNA: TGTGCCAGCAACCCCTCCCCAATGACCTACGAGCAGTACTTC. It is translated as CASNPSPMTYEQYF.

The chain employs TRBV7-2 and TRBJ1-3; the D is unclear. The CDR3 covers 17 residues. Trimming cost V 4 bases and J 0 bases, with 16 bases left between them. The germline V gene encodes CDR1 SGHTA and CDR2 FQGNSA. CDR3 bases: TGTGCCAGCAGCTCTAGATCGTCACAGAGCTCTGGAAACACCATATATTTT. Translation gives CASSSRSSQSSGNTIYF.

This clonotype was seen only a few times. The chain combines TRBV12-3 or TRBV12-4 with TRBJ2-5, with 11 bases lining up with TRBD2. Trimming removed 5 bases from V and 2 bases from J; junction bases left unmatched: 7. This CDR3 spans 16 amino acids. CDR3 bases: TGTGCCAGCAGTCTTGTGACTAGCGGGGATCAAGAGACCCAGTACTTC. Its translation: CASSLVTSGDQETQYF.

This clonotype came up a few times. The CDR3 coding sequence is TGCGCCAGCAGCCAGGCGAGGGATGTGAACCTCTCACCCCTCCACTTT. Its protein is CASSQARDVNLSPLHF. The rearrangement joins TRBV4-3 to TRBJ1-6; D gene unclear. The CDR3 covers 16 residues. V was clipped by 3 bases and J by 10 bases, with 19 bases between them. In germline, CDR1 is LGHNA, CDR2 YSLEER.

As to this clonotype: A much larger clone sits a single nucleotide away, making a read error possible. This rearrangement joins TRBV4-3 to TRBJ2-1; D is possibly TRBD2 (6 bases). Per the germline V gene, CDR1 is LGHNA and CDR2 is YSLEER. The CDR3 loop spans 15 amino acids. Between the trimmed V and J ends, which lost 3 bases and 13 bases, there was a span of 22 bases. CDR3 DNA: TGCGCCAGCAGCCATACTTCCTCGGAGGGAGAGACCCAGTTCTTC. Translating gives CASSHTSSEGETQFF.

This clonotype turned up a few times. The V and J genes are TRBV7-2 and TRBJ2-3; 10 nucleotides line up with TRBD2. The germline V gene encodes CDR1 SGHTA and CDR2 FQGNSA. This CDR3 has 18 amino acids. V lost 4 bases and J lost 4; bases outside the gene matches: 14. For the CDR3, the DNA is TGTGCCAGCAGCTCCCAATCCTCACCTAGCGGGGGTTCAGATACGCAGTATTTT. It encodes CASSSQSSPSGGSDTQYF.